Sequencing of this TCR beta chain was carried out in a study of monozygotic twins with inflammatory bowel disease. Study-wide points: Whereas healthy co-twins had higher TCRbeta diversity (inverse Simpson), IBD patients had lower diversity. Evidence did not back any single strong signal or clonotype linked to IBD.

UMIs with a 6-nucleotide sample barcode were added by template switching. TCRdb derives one entry per CDR3 protein from the 5' RACE reads, leaving out DNA. Its listing shows fewer than 550,000 distinct CDR3 sequences. Looked up from germline, CDR1 is LGHNA and CDR2 is YNFKEQ. CDR3 length: 19 residues. Of note for this clonotype: Its specificity is unknown.

The TCR sequence derives from a human donor with ulcerative colitis or Crohn's disease, or a healthy co-twin of an affected twin (not recorded which). The chain recombines TRBV4-2 with TRBJ1-1. Sequenced: blood. CDR3 protein: CASSPPPAGRARNNTEAFF.